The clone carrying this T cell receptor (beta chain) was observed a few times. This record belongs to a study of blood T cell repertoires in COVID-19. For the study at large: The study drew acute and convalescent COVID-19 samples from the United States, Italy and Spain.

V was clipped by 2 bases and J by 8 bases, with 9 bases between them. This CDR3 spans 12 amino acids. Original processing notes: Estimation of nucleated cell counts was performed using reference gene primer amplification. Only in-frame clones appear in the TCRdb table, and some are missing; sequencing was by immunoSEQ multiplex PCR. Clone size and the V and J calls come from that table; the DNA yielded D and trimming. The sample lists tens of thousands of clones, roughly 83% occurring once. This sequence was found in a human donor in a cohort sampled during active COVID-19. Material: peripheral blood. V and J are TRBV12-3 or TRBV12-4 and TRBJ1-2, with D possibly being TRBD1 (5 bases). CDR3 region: CASSLWGRGYTF. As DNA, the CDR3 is TGTGCCAGCAGTTTATGGGGCCGCGGCTACACCTTC.